The 11 T cell receptor beta chains given below trace back to one sample, sequenced in a study of shared clonotypes between healthy human individuals. Repertoires were generated with immunoSEQ multiplex PCR, while TCRdb's copy carries only in-frame clones and drops some. The sample has approximately 440,000 clones, approximately 77% seen once. Sequenced: PBMCs. Every receptor here comes from a middle-aged woman in good health. Some clones in this sample may be carry-over from other donors' samples.

This clone was detected a few times. This chain connects TRBV18 to TRBJ2-5; 9 nucleotides match TRBD1. With V trimmed by 3 bases and J by 5 bases, 16 bases remained unmatched. Germline V gene data show CDR1 as KGHSH and CDR2 as LQKENI. This CDR3 comprises 18 residues. The CDR3 is CASSPGSFATGGLETQYF. As DNA, the CDR3 is TGTGCCAGCTCACCTGGCTCTTTTGCGACAGGGGGATTGGAGACCCAGTACTTC.

This chain connects TRBV5-4 to TRBJ2-5; 7 bases are a match to TRBD1. The germline gives CDR1 SGHNT, CDR2 YYREEE (reference sequence). The CDR3 is 16 amino acids. J gave up 2 bases and V 2 bases, and 9 bases lay outside the gene matches. The CDR3 region is CASSFPLNRGQETQYF. The CDR3 DNA sequence: TGTGCCAGCAGCTTCCCCCTTAACAGGGGTCAAGAGACCCAGTACTTC.

This clone turned up a few times. At the DNA level, this CDR3 is encoded by other sequences in the same sample as well. The chain combines TRBV10-3 with TRBJ1-2; maybe TRBD1 (5 bases). Germline loops: CDR1 ENHRY, CDR2 SYGVKD. There are 12 residues in the CDR3. CDR3 protein: CASREGDYGYTF. As DNA, the CDR3 is TGTGCATCAAGGGAAGGGGACTATGGCTACACCTTC.

The chain couples TRBV28 to TRBJ2-5, with 8 bases that match TRBD2. Per the germline V gene, CDR1 is MDHEN and CDR2 is SYDVKM. V was pared by 6 bases and J by 5 bases, with 20 bases of the junction left unmatched. The CDR3 spans 18 residues. The CDR3 DNA sequence: TGTGCCAGCAGCCCCCCAGGAAGAGCGGGAGTGGGTTGGGAGACCCAGTACTTC. Amino acid sequence: CASSPPGRAGVGWETQYF.

As for this clone: A far larger clone is a single base away, which makes a read error likely. V usage is TRBV7-2 and J usage is TRBJ2-7; TRBD1 aligns across 9 bases. The CDR3 is 14 amino acids. V lost 5 bases to trimming and J lost 3 bases; unmatched junction nucleotides: 5. CDR1 is SGHTA and CDR2 is FQGNSA in the germline V gene. The CDR3: CTSSILTGGYEQYF. The CDR3 DNA sequence: TGTACCAGCAGCATTCTGACAGGGGGCTACGAGCAGTACTTC.

The rearrangement joins TRBV19 to TRBJ2-1, with 9 nucleotides matching TRBD2. The V segment lost 5 bases and the J segment 9 bases; nucleotides outside the gene matches: 5. Looked up from germline, CDR1 is LNHDA and CDR2 is SQIVND (reference sequence). The CDR3 covers 13 residues. The CDR3 coding sequence is TGTGCCAGTAGTGGGCTAGCGGGAACTGAGCAGTTCTTC. The encoded protein is CASSGLAGTEQFF.

V and J are TRBV7-2 and TRBJ2-2; no firm D call. This CDR3 comprises 14 residues. The V end was cut by 1 base, the J end by 3 bases, with 6 bases between. Germline assignment: CDR1 SGHTA and CDR2 FQGNSA. The CDR3: CASSLGLDTGELFF. The CDR3 DNA follows: TGTGCCAGCAGCTTAGGCTTGGACACCGGGGAGCTGTTTTTT.

This clone showed up just a few times. This probably arose from a read error, given a far larger clone one base away. V usage is TRBV29-1 and J usage is TRBJ2-7, with a tentative D call TRBD2 (6 bases). The CDR3 extends over 13 amino acids. The V end lost 1 base, the J end lost 2 bases, and 9 bases lay between the germline ends. The germline V gene encodes CDR1 SQVTM and CDR2 ANQGSEA. The CDR3: CSVEVGGTYEQYF. CDR3 nucleotides: TGCAGCGTTGAAGTTGGCGGGACCTACGAGCAGTACTTC.

Notes on this clone: Other nucleotide sequences in the sample specify the same CDR3. The CDR3 coding sequence is TGTGCCAGCAGCCCCACAGGGTACGAGCAGTACTTC. This encodes CASSPTGYEQYF. The chain has TRBV7-9 and TRBJ2-7; maybe TRBD1 (6 bases). The CDR3 has 12 residues. The V gene's germline CDR1 is SEHNR and CDR2 FQNEAQ (reference sequence). Between the trimmed V and J ends, which lost 5 bases and 4 bases, there was a span of 9 bases.

The chain recombines TRBV27 with TRBJ2-7; 8 positions agree with TRBD2. The CDR3 spans 14 residues. V lost 6 bases to trimming and J lost 4 bases; unmatched junction nucleotides: 8. The germline V gene encodes CDR1 MNHEY and CDR2 SMNVEV (reference sequence). CDR3 loop: CASSSTGRAYEQYF. CDR3 sequence (DNA): TGTGCCAGCAGCAGCACCGGGAGGGCATACGAGCAGTACTTC.

Regarding this clone: Sequence at one end of the junction differs from germline and may be a read error. The chain uses TRBV2 and TRBJ1-1, with 7 bases identical to TRBD1. The CDR3 totals 13 residues. Germline CDR1 and CDR2: SNHLY and FYNNEI. CDR3 sequence (DNA): TGTGCCAGCGGTGACAGGGCGAACACTGAAGCTTTCTTT. Protein sequence: CASGDRANTEAFF.